These T cell receptor beta chains were read from a single sample in a study of Ad26.COV2.S vaccination and SARS-CoV-2 variants. TCRdb's table, derived via immunoSEQ multiplex PCR, lists solely in-frame clones and lacks some. The sample has some 39,000 clones; roughly 83% are singletons. Here the sequenced sample was peripheral blood, taken after recovery from COVID-19. The receptors come from a human donor who had recovered from COVID-19. The CDR3 runs from the conserved cysteine through the conserved F or W. D genes are given only for firm matches. Where a row states a size, it is once, few, many or the class of an expanded clone; other rows omit it.

V gene	clone size	D gene	J gene	CDR3 DNA	CDR3 protein
TRBV6-5	-	-	TRBJ1-5	TGTGCCAGCGGAACAGGATATCAGCCCCAGCATTTT	CASGTGYQPQHF
TRBV28	-	-	TRBJ1-1	TGTGCCAGCAGTTTAAGGTTTGAAGCTTTCTTT	CASSLRFEAFF
TRBV19	-	-	TRBJ1-5	TGTGCCAGTAGTATAGGGAGACAGCCCCAGCATTTT	CASSIGRQPQHF
TRBV5-1	-	-	TRBJ2-7	TGCGCCAGCAGCTCAACCAGGACCCTTTCTCACGAGCAGTACTTC	CASSSTRTLSHEQYF
TRBV7-3	-	-	TRBJ2-1	TGTGCCAGCAGCTTAACATCGGGCCCCGAGCAGTTCTTC	CASSLTSGPEQFF
TRBV24-1	-	TRBD1	TRBJ2-5	TGTGCCACCAGGGACAGGGCAGAAGAGACCCAGTACTTC	CATRDRAEETQYF
TRBV18	-	TRBD1	TRBJ1-2	TGTGCCAGCTCACCATCCGAGACAGGGGTTACTGGCTACACCTTC	CASSPSETGVTGYTF
TRBV5-1	-	TRBD1	TRBJ1-2	TGCGCCAGCAGCTTGCACCCATCACAGGGGGCAGAAGGCTACACCTTC	CASSLHPSQGAEGYTF
TRBV5-1	-	TRBD1	TRBJ2-4	TGCGCCAGCAGGCCAACAGGGGGGAAAAACATTCAGTACTTC	CASRPTGGKNIQYF
TRBV7-8	few	TRBD1	TRBJ2-1	TGTGCCAGCAGCCCGTTGGGGACAGATTACAATGAGCAGTTCTTC	CASSPLGTDYNEQFF
TRBV4-1	-	-	TRBJ1-6	TGCGCCAGCAGCCATCTTACCCTCAGGGGAAGCAATTCACCCCTCCACTTT	CASSHLTLRGSNSPLHF
TRBV5-1	-	TRBD1	TRBJ2-1	TGCGCCAGCAGCTTGGCCCCAGGGGGCTACAATGAGCAGTTCTTC	CASSLAPGGYNEQFF